A selection of T cell receptor beta chains follows, all from one sample in a study of CD8 T cells in ankylosing spondylitis. TCRdb analysed the 5' RACE reads with MiXCR anew, one entry per CDR3 protein. Of about 210,000 distinct CDR3 sequences in the sample, about 6.7% were seen once. The source material was blood, either unsorted or a sorted T cell fraction (not recorded which). These receptors came from a male donor with ankylosing spondylitis. Each CDR3 is given with its conserved first and last residue. A D gene is named only where the DNA matches it firmly. A row's size may be missing; if present it is once, few, many or a size class.

CDR3nt: TGTGCCAGCAGTTTAGGGGGTAGTGAGACCATGGCCTCTGGAAACACCATATATTTT; CDR3aa: CASSLGGSETMASGNTIYF; abundance: many; j_gene: TRBJ1-3; v_gene: TRBV27; d_gene: .
CDR3nt: TGCAGCGTTTTCTCCGGGACAGGGGACAATGGCTACACCTTC; CDR3aa: CSVFSGTGDNGYTF; abundance: many; j_gene: TRBJ1-2; v_gene: TRBV29-1; d_gene: TRBD1
CDR3nt: TGCGCCAGCAGGGGCTCCGGGGAGCTGTTTTTT; CDR3aa: CASRGSGELFF; abundance: many; j_gene: TRBJ2-2; v_gene: TRBV10-2; d_gene: .
CDR3nt: TGCGCCAGCAGCCAATACGGGGCGCGCACAGATACGCAGTATTTT; CDR3aa: CASSQYGARTDTQYF; abundance: .; j_gene: TRBJ2-3; v_gene: TRBV4-3; d_gene: .
CDR3nt: TGTGCCAGTAGTCGCGGGGATGTGAACACTGAAGCTTTCTTT; CDR3aa: CASSRGDVNTEAFF; abundance: many; j_gene: TRBJ1-1; v_gene: TRBV19; d_gene: .
CDR3nt: TGCAGCGTTGAAGCGGGACAGCCGATCGGGGAGCTGTTTTTT; CDR3aa: CSVEAGQPIGELFF; abundance: many; j_gene: TRBJ2-2; v_gene: TRBV29-1; d_gene: TRBD1
CDR3nt: TGCAGCGTTGTGGGAGCGGGAGAGTATAACGAGCAGTACTTC; CDR3aa: CSVVGAGEYNEQYF; abundance: .; j_gene: TRBJ2-7; v_gene: TRBV29-1; d_gene: TRBD2
CDR3nt: TGTGCCAGCAGCGAGGACAGTTTTCGGAGCTCCTATAATTCACCCCTCCACTTT; CDR3aa: CASSEDSFRSSYNSPLHF; abundance: few; j_gene: TRBJ1-6; v_gene: TRBV11-1; d_gene: .
CDR3nt: TGCAGTGCTTCGGGGGGGGGTAATTCGGCCTACGAGCAGTACTTC; CDR3aa: CSASGGGNSAYEQYF; abundance: many; j_gene: TRBJ2-7; v_gene: TRBV20-1; d_gene: TRBD2
CDR3nt: TGCAGCGTTGAAGGGGGCCTCCAAGAGACCCAGTACTTC; CDR3aa: CSVEGGLQETQYF; abundance: many; j_gene: TRBJ2-5; v_gene: TRBV29-1; d_gene: .
CDR3nt: TGTGCCAGCAGTCCTCCCCAGACAGGGACCACTGAAGCTTTCTTT; CDR3aa: CASSPPQTGTTEAFF; abundance: many; j_gene: TRBJ1-1; v_gene: TRBV28; d_gene: TRBD1
CDR3nt: TGTGCCAGCAGCTCCGGACAGGAACTTTCCTACGAGCAGTACTTC; CDR3aa: CASSSGQELSYEQYF; abundance: many; j_gene: TRBJ2-7; v_gene: TRBV7-8; d_gene: TRBD1
CDR3nt: TGTGCCAGCAGTTTAAACGGGGGTCCTTCAGATACGCAGTATTTT; CDR3aa: CASSLNGGPSDTQYF; abundance: few; j_gene: TRBJ2-3; v_gene: TRBV27; d_gene: .
CDR3nt: TGTGCCAGCAGCGTAGGCGGCGGGGGGGCTAGCACAGATACGCAGTATTTT; CDR3aa: CASSVGGGGASTDTQYF; abundance: many; j_gene: TRBJ2-3; v_gene: TRBV9; d_gene: TRBD2
CDR3nt: TGCGCCAGCAGTGAGGAGGGCCCGCTCGAGCAGTACTTC; CDR3aa: CASSEEGPLEQYF; abundance: .; j_gene: TRBJ2-7; v_gene: TRBV10-1; d_gene: .
CDR3nt: TGTGCCAGCAGTTTTTGTTTCCGGCTAGCGGAGAACACCGGGGAGCTGTTTTTT; CDR3aa: CASSFCFRLAENTGELFF; abundance: few; j_gene: TRBJ2-2; v_gene: TRBV12-3/TRBV12-4; d_gene: TRBD2
CDR3nt: TGCAGCTCAATAGGGGGGGAAGCCTACGAGCAGTACTTC; CDR3aa: CSSIGGEAYEQYF; abundance: many; j_gene: TRBJ2-7; v_gene: TRBV29-1; d_gene: .
CDR3nt: TGCGCCAGCAGCTTGCGTCCTGGAAGCAATCAGCCCCAGCATTTT; CDR3aa: CASSLRPGSNQPQHF; abundance: many; j_gene: TRBJ1-5; v_gene: TRBV5-1; d_gene: .
CDR3nt: TGTGCCACCAGTGATTTTGGGGGCGGGGAGACCCAGTACTTC; CDR3aa: CATSDFGGGETQYF; abundance: few; j_gene: TRBJ2-5; v_gene: TRBV24-1; d_gene: .
CDR3nt: TGTGCTAGCAGCTTAAACCGAGGGGAAAAACTGTTTTTT; CDR3aa: CASSLNRGEKLFF; abundance: .; j_gene: TRBJ1-4; v_gene: TRBV7-7; d_gene: .
CDR3nt: TGCGCCAGCAGCCAAGGACCGGGACTAGCGGGAGAGCACGAGACCTACGAGCAGTACTTC; CDR3aa: CASSQGPGLAGEHETYEQYF; abundance: many; j_gene: TRBJ2-7; v_gene: TRBV4-1; d_gene: TRBD2
CDR3nt: TGCGCCAGCAGTGGGGTTAGGAACTACGAGCAGTACTTC; CDR3aa: CASSGVRNYEQYF; abundance: many; j_gene: TRBJ2-7; v_gene: TRBV5-1; d_gene: .